This is a list of T cell receptor beta chains from one sample in a study of graft-versus-host responses after intestinal transplantation. These receptors' antigens are unknown. This table comes from immunoSEQ multiplex PCR, and its TCRdb copy is limited to in-frame clones, with some not included. The table has just over 95,000 clones, more than 85% seen once. This sample comprised unstimulated CD4+ T cells sorted from spleen or lymph node cells, obtained before intestinal transplant. The receptors originated from a human donor who received an intestinal transplant. The CDR3 runs from the conserved cysteine through the conserved F or W. D genes are given only for firm matches. The size of a clone is reported for some rows only, either as once, few or many, or as a class for expanded clones.

D gene	clone size	J gene	V gene	CDR3 DNA	CDR3 protein
TRBD2	.	TRBJ2-3	TRBV9	TGTGCCAGCAGCGGTAGCGGGAGAGGCACAGATACGCAGTATTTT	CASSGSGRGTDTQYF
TRBD1	.	TRBJ1-2	TRBV5-1	TGCGCCAGCAGCTCCGGGACAGTGGGGGATTATGGCTACACCTTC	CASSSGTVGDYGYTF
.	.	TRBJ1-2	TRBV14	TGTGCCAGCAGCCGGTACATGACTGCCCGCTATGGCTACACCTTC	CASSRYMTARYGYTF
.	.	TRBJ1-2	TRBV15	TGTGCCACCACCGACGGACAGCTTAAGCCCTACACCTTC	CATTDGQLKPYTF
TRBD2	.	TRBJ2-6	TRBV14	TGTGCCAGCAGCCCAGCGGGAGTTGGGGCCAACGTCCTGACTTTC	CASSPAGVGANVLTF
.	.	TRBJ2-7	TRBV5-5	TGTGCCAGCAGCCCGGCAGCGAGCTCCTACGAGCAGTACTTC	CASSPAASSYEQYF
TRBD1	.	TRBJ1-5	TRBV30	TGTGCCTGGAGTATAGTACAGGGGGAACAGCCCCAGCATTTT	CAWSIVQGEQPQHF
TRBD2	.	TRBJ2-5	TRBV29-1	TGCAGCGTTGTCGGGGACTACCCCCAAGAGACCCAGTACTTC	CSVVGDYPQETQYF
.	.	TRBJ2-5	TRBV5-5	TGTGCCAGCAGCTCCATAGAGGTCGGTTTCGAGGAGACCCAGTACTTC	CASSSIEVGFEETQYF
TRBD2	.	TRBJ2-5	TRBV2	TGTGCCAGCAGTGCCCAGCGGGGGGCCGAAGAGACCCAGTACTTC	CASSAQRGAEETQYF
.	.	TRBJ2-1	TRBV5-1	TGCGCCAGCAGCTTGACGACAGGTTCTCGTAATGAGCAGTTCTTC	CASSLTTGSRNEQFF
TRBD1	.	TRBJ1-6	TRBV2	TGTGCCAGCGGCCGACAGGGATCCTATAATTCACCCCTCCACTTT	CASGRQGSYNSPLHF
TRBD1	.	TRBJ1-5	TRBV6-1	TGTGCCAGCAGTGAAGCGCTTCCGGGACAGGGATCCCTTCTCCAGCATTTT	CASSEALPGQGSLLQHF
.	.	TRBJ1-2	TRBV5-8	TGTGCCAGCAGGCCGGGACACCGCCCTAACTATGGCTACACCTTC	CASRPGHRPNYGYTF
TRBD2	.	TRBJ2-1	TRBV19	TGTGCCAGTAGTATGAGGACTAGCCGGAGCAATGAGCAGTTCTTC	CASSMRTSRSNEQFF
TRBD1	once	TRBJ1-2	TRBV2	TGTGCCAGCATAATAGCCAGGGGGCTTGGCTACACCTTC	CASIIARGLGYTF
TRBD1	.	TRBJ2-1	TRBV18	TGTGCCAGCTCACCAGTGGGACAGCATAACAATGAGCAGTTCTTC	CASSPVGQHNNEQFF
TRBD1	.	TRBJ2-4	TRBV28	TGTGCCAGCAGTGAGGGACAGCCAAACATTCAGTACTTC	CASSEGQPNIQYF
TRBD2	.	TRBJ2-1	TRBV4-3	TGCGCCAGCAGCCAAGATCCTCGGCTAGCGGGCTACAATGAGCAGTTCTTC	CASSQDPRLAGYNEQFF
.	.	TRBJ2-7	TRBV7-9	TGTGCCAGCAGCTTCATCGCGGCCTTTGGTTTC	CASSFIAAFGF
.	.	TRBJ2-6	TRBV28	TGTGCCAGCAGTTTCCCAAACAGGGCTGGGGCCAACGTCCTGACTTTC	CASSFPNRAGANVLTF
.	.	TRBJ2-1	TRBV7-9	TGTGCCAGCAGCTTAGCGCAGGGAATAAATCTAAATGAGCAGTTCTTC	CASSLAQGINLNEQFF
.	.	TRBJ2-7	TRBV4-3	TGCGCCAGCAGCCAAGAGTACTCCTCCTACGAGCAGTACTTC	CASSQEYSSYEQYF
TRBD2	.	TRBJ2-5	TRBV6-6	TGTGCCAGCAGTTACATGGGACTAGCGGGACGAGAGACCCAGTACTTC	CASSYMGLAGRETQYF
.	.	TRBJ1-6	TRBV7-2	TGTGCCAGCAGCTTACTCTCTGGCTTTTCACCCCTCCACTTT	CASSLLSGFSPLHF
TRBD1	few	TRBJ1-4	TRBV2	TGTGCCAGCAGCGCGACAGGGTGGAATGAAAAACTGTTTTTT	CASSATGWNEKLFF